This T cell receptor beta chain appears in the sequencing data of a study of blood T cell repertoires in COVID-19. Across the study: Collection of acute and convalescent COVID-19 samples took place in the United States, Italy and Spain.

All enrollees were roughly 18 to 95 years old and from around 25 US areas. Cohort placement rested on clinical history that participants reported themselves. Germline lookup yields CDR1 LGHNA and CDR2 YNFKEQ. There are 15 residues in the CDR3. Deletions cut 6 bases from V and 5 bases from J, with 16 bases between. Original methodology: Reference gene primer amplification yielded estimated nucleated cell counts. The assay was immunoSEQ multiplex PCR, and TCRdb's table has in-frame clones only and misses some. That table furnishes V, J and clone size, whereas the DNA furnished D and trimming. The table includes roughly 74,000 clones, about 89% detected once.

The sequenced sample was PBMCs or T cells enriched from blood (not recorded which). The chain has TRBV4-2 and TRBJ2-2, with D perhaps matching TRBD1 (7 bases). This receptor was identified in a woman aged 50 to 60 with acute COVID-19. The CDR3 is CASRGGNRGTGELFF. In DNA form, the CDR3 reads TGTGCCAGCAGAGGCGGGAACAGGGGAACCGGGGAGCTGTTTTTT.